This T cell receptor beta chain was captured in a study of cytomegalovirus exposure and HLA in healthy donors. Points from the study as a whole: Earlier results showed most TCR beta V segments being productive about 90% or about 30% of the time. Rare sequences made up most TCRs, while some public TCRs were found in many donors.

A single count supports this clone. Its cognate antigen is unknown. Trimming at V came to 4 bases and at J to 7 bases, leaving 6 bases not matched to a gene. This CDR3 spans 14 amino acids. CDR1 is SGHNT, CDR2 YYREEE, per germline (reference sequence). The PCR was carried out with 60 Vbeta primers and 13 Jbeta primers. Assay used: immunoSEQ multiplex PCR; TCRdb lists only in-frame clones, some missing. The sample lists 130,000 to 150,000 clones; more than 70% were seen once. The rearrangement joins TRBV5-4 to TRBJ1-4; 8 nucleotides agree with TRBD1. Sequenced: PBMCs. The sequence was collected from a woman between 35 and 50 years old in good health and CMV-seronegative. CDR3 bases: TGTGCCAGCAGCGTAGACAGGGGTCGTGAAAAACTGTTTTTT. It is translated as CASSVDRGREKLFF. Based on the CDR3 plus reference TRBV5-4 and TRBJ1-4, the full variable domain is ETGVTQSPTHLIKTRGQQVTLRCSSQSGHNTVSWYQQALGQGPQFIFQYYREEENGRGNFPPRFSGLQFPNYSSELNVNALELDDSALYLCASSVDRGREKLFFGSGTQLSVL.